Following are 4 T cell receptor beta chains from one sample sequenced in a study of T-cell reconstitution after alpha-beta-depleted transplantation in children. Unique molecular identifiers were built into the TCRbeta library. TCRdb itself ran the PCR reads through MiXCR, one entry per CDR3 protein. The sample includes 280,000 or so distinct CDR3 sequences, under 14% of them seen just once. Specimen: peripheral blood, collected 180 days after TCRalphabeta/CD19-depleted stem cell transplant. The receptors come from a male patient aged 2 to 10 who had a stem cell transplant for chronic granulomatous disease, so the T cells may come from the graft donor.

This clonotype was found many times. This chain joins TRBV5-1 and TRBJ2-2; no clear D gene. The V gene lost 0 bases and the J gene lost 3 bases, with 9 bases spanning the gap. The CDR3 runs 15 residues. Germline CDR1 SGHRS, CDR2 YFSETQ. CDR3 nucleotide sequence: TGCGCCAGCAGCTTGGAAGGTTTCGACACCGGGGAGCTGTTTTTT. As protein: CASSLEGFDTGELFF. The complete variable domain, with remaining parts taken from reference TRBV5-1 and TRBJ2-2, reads KAGVTQTPRYLIKTRGQQVTLSCSPISGHRSVSWYQQTPGQGLQFLFEYFSETQRNKGNFPGRFSGRQFSNSRSEMNVSTLELGDSALYLCASSLEGFDTGELFFGEGSRLTVL.

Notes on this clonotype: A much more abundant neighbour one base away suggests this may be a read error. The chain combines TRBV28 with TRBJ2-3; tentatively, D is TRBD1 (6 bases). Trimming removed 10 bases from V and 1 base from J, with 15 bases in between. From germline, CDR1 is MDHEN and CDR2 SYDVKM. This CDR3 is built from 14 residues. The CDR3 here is CAITGMHGTDTQYF. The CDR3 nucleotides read TGTGCCATAACAGGGATGCACGGCACAGATACGCAGTATTTT.

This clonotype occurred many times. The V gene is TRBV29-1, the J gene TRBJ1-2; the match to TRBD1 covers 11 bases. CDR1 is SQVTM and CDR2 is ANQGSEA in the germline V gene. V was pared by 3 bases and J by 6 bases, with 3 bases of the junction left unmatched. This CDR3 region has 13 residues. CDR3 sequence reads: CSVDWDRGNGYTF. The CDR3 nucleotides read TGCAGCGTTGATTGGGACAGGGGGAATGGCTACACCTTC.

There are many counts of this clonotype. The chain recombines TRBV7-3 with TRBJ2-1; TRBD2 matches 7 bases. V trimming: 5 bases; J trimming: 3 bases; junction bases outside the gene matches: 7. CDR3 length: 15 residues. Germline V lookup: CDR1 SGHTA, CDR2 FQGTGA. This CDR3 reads CASSPRTSHYNEQFF. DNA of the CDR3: TGTGCCAGCAGCCCGAGGACTAGTCACTACAATGAGCAGTTCTTC.